The 22 T cell receptor beta chains listed next were all sequenced from one sample in a study of blood T cell repertoires in COVID-19. Measured with immunoSEQ multiplex PCR; TCRdb has only the in-frame clones, and not every one. Among some 180,000 clones listed, around 90% were seen once. Sequenced sample: peripheral blood. All receptors derive from a man in his sixties with active or convalescent COVID-19.

The chain combines TRBV7-9 with TRBJ1-2; D unclear. Trimming took 5 bases from V and 5 from J, leaving 9 bases between them. The CDR3 is made up of 12 amino acids. Germline-derived CDR1 and CDR2 are SEHNR and FQNEAQ (reference sequence). CDR3 DNA: TGTGCCAGCAGCGGAGAGGGTTATGGCTACACCTTC. The encoded protein is CASSGEGYGYTF.

The genes are TRBV24-1 and TRBJ2-3, with D maybe TRBD1 (6 bases). This CDR3 is built from 15 residues. Germline V CDR1 and CDR2: KGHDR, SFDVKD. V was clipped by 5 bases and J by 1 base, with 12 bases between them. CDR3 sequence (DNA): TGTGCCACCAGTGCCCCAGGGGTAGGCACAGATACGCAGTATTTT. Translated, it gives CATSAPGVGTDTQYF.

V is TRBV6-6 and J is TRBJ2-7, with TRBD2 matching over 11 bases. Trimming cost V 11 bases and J 5 bases; bases outside gene matches: 11. The CDR3 is made up of 14 amino acids. CDR1 is MNHNY and CDR2 is SVGAGI in the germline V gene (reference sequence). CDR3 nucleotide sequence: TGTGCCTCCCGAAGCCTAGCGGGGGGTGACGAGCAGTACTTC. Amino acid sequence: CASRSLAGGDEQYF.

This chain uses TRBV6-5 with TRBJ1-2; D is ambiguous. This CDR3 region has 11 residues. V lost 10 bases and J lost 8, with 14 bases in between. Germline V CDR1 and CDR2: MNHEY, SVGAGI. CDR3 sequence: CANRRDEGYTF. CDR3 DNA: TGTGCCAACCGGAGGGATGAGGGCTACACCTTC.

The rearrangement uses TRBV7-2 and TRBJ2-1, with D possibly being TRBD2 (6 bases). CDR1 and CDR2 (germline): SGHTA, FQGNSA. This CDR3 has 14 residues. V lost 3 bases and J 8 bases, leaving 14 bases between the germline ends. The CDR3 loop reads CASSLMPGDHEQFF. CDR3 coding DNA: TGTGCCAGCAGCTTGATGCCGGGGGATCATGAGCAGTTCTTC.

Points on this clone: The sample has other DNA sequences that encode this CDR3 too. The rearrangement links TRBV5-1 to TRBJ2-3; 7 nucleotides agree with TRBD2. After removal of 0 bases from V and 4 bases from J, the junction contained 2 bases not matched to a gene. The CDR3 extends over 14 amino acids. CDR1 SGHRS and CDR2 YFSETQ come from the germline V gene. The CDR3: CASSLVGGADTQYF. The CDR3 nucleotides are TGCGCCAGCAGCTTGGTTGGGGGGGCAGATACGCAGTATTTT.

The chain couples TRBV5-1 to TRBJ2-7; weak D call: TRBD2 (5 bases). The germline V gene encodes CDR1 SGHRS and CDR2 YFSETQ. The CDR3 length is 15 residues. V dropped 1 base and J dropped 4 bases, with 15 bases sitting between them. The CDR3 DNA sequence: TGCGCCAGCAGCTTGTTTAATAATGAGGGTTACGAGCAGTACTTC. It translates to CASSLFNNEGYEQYF.

The V gene is TRBV5-5, the J gene TRBJ1-3, with 7 bases lining up with TRBD1. This CDR3 is 16 amino acids long. Germline CDR1 SGHKS, CDR2 YYEKEE (reference sequence). V gave up 3 bases and J gave up 1 base; unmatched junction bases: 7. CDR3 nucleotides: TGTGCCAGCAGCTGGGGGATGACAGGGTCTGGAAACACCATATATTTT. This translates into CASSWGMTGSGNTIYF. Full variable domain (remainder filled in from reference TRBV5-5 and TRBJ1-3): DAGVTQSPTHLIKTRGQQVTLRCSPISGHKSVSWYQQVLGQGPQFIFQYYEKEERGRGNFPDRFSARQFPNYSSELNVNALLLGDSALYLCASSWGMTGSGNTIYFGEGSWLTVV.

The chain is built from TRBV11-2 and TRBJ1-1, with TRBD1 matching 7 bases. Unmatched junction bases numbered 11, after V lost 4 bases and J lost 9 bases. This CDR3 has 14 residues. Germline V CDR1 and CDR2: SGHAT, FQNNGV. As DNA, the CDR3 is TGTGCCAGCAGCTGGGGGCCATTGGACAGGAAAGCTTTCTTT. Its translation is CASSWGPLDRKAFF. The full variable domain, in which reference TRBV11-2 and TRBJ1-1 provide the parts outside the CDR3, is EAGVAQSPRYKIIEKRQSVAFWCNPISGHATLYWYQQILGQGPKLLIQFQNNGVVDDSQLPKDRFSAERLKGVDSTLKIQPAKLEDSAVYLCASSWGPLDRKAFFGQGTRLTVV.

The V and J genes are TRBV4-2 and TRBJ1-2, with D perhaps TRBD1 (5 bases). This CDR3 is built from 15 residues. V dropped 0 bases and J dropped 8 bases, with 16 bases sitting between them. CDR1 and CDR2 (germline): LGHNA, YNFKEQ. The CDR3 DNA follows: TGTGCCAGCAGCCAAGATAGGCCCGTCGGGGGGGGCTACACCTTC. Amino acid sequence: CASSQDRPVGGGYTF.

The chain is built from TRBV7-5 and TRBJ1-2; TRBD1 is the table's D call and was not checked against the DNA. TRBV7-5 counts as a pseudogene. The CDR3 spans 20 residues. DNA of the CDR3: TGTGTCAGAAGCTTAGTTATTAACTTTCCCCCCGGGACAGGGGGCTATGGCTACACCTTC. This codes for CVRSLVINFPPGTGGYGYTF.

The V call is TRBV12-5, the J call TRBJ2-1; 7 nucleotides match TRBD1. V was clipped by 2 bases and J by 9 bases; unmatched bases: 4. Germline CDR1 and CDR2: LGHNT and FRNRAP. The CDR3 extends over 13 amino acids. The CDR3 nucleotides read TGTGCTAGTGGTTTGATACAGGGGCGTGAGCAGTTCTTC. Its protein is CASGLIQGREQFF.

This chain connects TRBV7-9 to TRBJ1-1; 7 bases align to TRBD1. V was clipped by 1 base and J by 6 bases; unmatched bases: 8. The CDR3 length is 15 residues. Per germline, CDR1 SEHNR and CDR2 FQNEAQ (reference sequence). The DNA for the CDR3 is TGTGCCAGCAGCTTAGTAGGGGGCGCGGGGTCTGAAGCTTTCTTT. The encoded protein is CASSLVGGAGSEAFF.

This rearrangement joins TRBV11-2 to TRBJ2-5; tentatively, D is TRBD1 (6 bases). CDR3 length: 13 amino acids. V was shortened by 8 bases and J by 4 bases, with 14 bases between the two germline ends. Germline V gives CDR1 SGHAT, CDR2 FQNNGV. The CDR3 spells CASRTVTRETQYF. DNA for the CDR3: TGTGCCAGCCGGACAGTAACTAGAGAGACCCAGTACTTC.

The chain employs TRBV24-1 and TRBJ2-1, with D possibly TRBD2 on 6 matching bases. This CDR3 spans 14 amino acids. CDR1 and CDR2 from the germline V gene are KGHDR and SFDVKD. V shed 6 bases and J shed 6 bases, with 14 bases lying between them. Here the CDR3 reads CATSPGWRGNEQFF. The CDR3, as DNA: TGTGCCACCAGTCCGGGATGGAGGGGCAATGAGCAGTTCTTC.

The V gene is TRBV2, the J gene TRBJ2-5, with D possibly being TRBD1 (6 bases). Trimming took off 4 bases at V and 4 bases at J, with 10 bases between the two ends. Germline V gene lookup returns CDR1 SNHLY and CDR2 FYNNEI. The CDR3 is made up of 13 amino acids. The CDR3, as DNA: TGTGCCAGCAGTGTATACAGGGCAGAGACCCAGTACTTC. Translated: CASSVYRAETQYF.

The J gene is TRBJ2-3, the V gene TRBV5-1; 11 bases are a match to TRBD2. The CDR3 spans 15 residues. With 4 bases clipped from V and 1 base from J, the junction kept 2 bases outside the gene matches. Germline CDR1 and CDR2: SGHRS and YFSETQ. The CDR3 loop reads CASSISGGGTDTQYF. DNA for the CDR3: TGCGCCAGCAGCATTAGCGGGGGGGGCACAGATACGCAGTATTTT.

This chain links TRBV10-2 with TRBJ2-6; 8 nucleotides align to TRBD2. Germline V gives CDR1 WSHSY, CDR2 SAAADI. CDR3 length: 20 amino acids. Trimming cost V 11 bases and J 0 bases; bases outside gene matches: 21. The CDR3 DNA sequence: TGCGCCGCAGTAGGACAGCGGGGGCCGCCAAATCACTCTGGGGCCAACGTCCTGACTTTC. Translated, it gives CAAVGQRGPPNHSGANVLTF.

The chain links TRBV5-1 to TRBJ2-3, with D perhaps matching TRBD1 (5 bases). The CDR3 is 15 residues long. The germline CDR1 and CDR2 sequences are SGHRS and YFSETQ. V lost 0 bases to trimming and J lost 2 bases, with 10 bases between them. For the CDR3, the DNA is TGCGCCAGCAGCTTGGCCGACAGACTCACAGATACGCAGTATTTT. Translating gives CASSLADRLTDTQYF.

This chain connects TRBV4-2 to TRBJ1-2; tentative D call: TRBD1 (6 bases). In germline, CDR1 is LGHNA, CDR2 YNFKEQ. CDR3 size: 13 residues. Trimming stripped 5 bases from V and 4 bases from J, with 11 bases between. The CDR3 loop reads CASSGDTRYGYTF. In DNA, the CDR3 is TGTGCCAGCAGCGGGGACACCCGCTATGGCTACACCTTC.

J is TRBJ1-3 and V is TRBV6-5; 7 nucleotides agree with TRBD1. The CDR3 has 13 residues. Trimming removed 10 bases from V and 4 bases from J; junction bases left unmatched: 7. CDR1 is MNHEY, CDR2 SVGAGI, per germline. CDR3 residues: CATITGVGNTIYF. In nucleotides, the CDR3 is TGTGCCACCATTACAGGGGTCGGAAACACCATATATTTT.

The gene calls are TRBV2 and TRBJ1-2; 7 nucleotides align to TRBD1. Germline CDR1 SNHLY, CDR2 FYNNEI. This CDR3 has 15 residues. Trimming cost V 5 bases and J 1 base; bases outside gene matches: 7. CDR3 nucleotide sequence: TGTGCCAGCAGTCGGGGGACAGTATATAACTATGGCTACACCTTC. Its protein product is CASSRGTVYNYGYTF. Full variable domain (outside the CDR3, taken from reference TRBV2 and TRBJ1-2): EPEVTQTPSHQVTQMGQEVILRCVPISNHLYFYWYRQILGQKVEFLVSFYNNEISEKSEIFDDQFSVERPDGSNFTLKIRSTKLEDSAMYFCASSRGTVYNYGYTFGSGTRLTVV.